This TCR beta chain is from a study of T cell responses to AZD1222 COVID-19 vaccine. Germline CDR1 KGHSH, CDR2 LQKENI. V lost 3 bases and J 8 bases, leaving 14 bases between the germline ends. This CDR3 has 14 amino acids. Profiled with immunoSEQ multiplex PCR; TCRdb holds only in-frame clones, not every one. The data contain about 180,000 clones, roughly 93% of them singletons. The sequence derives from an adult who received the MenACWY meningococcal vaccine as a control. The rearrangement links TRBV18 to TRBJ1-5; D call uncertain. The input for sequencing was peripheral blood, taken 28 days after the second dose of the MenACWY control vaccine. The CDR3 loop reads CASSPAKGKEPQHF. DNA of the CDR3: TGTGCCAGCTCACCGGCAAAGGGAAAGGAGCCCCAGCATTTT.